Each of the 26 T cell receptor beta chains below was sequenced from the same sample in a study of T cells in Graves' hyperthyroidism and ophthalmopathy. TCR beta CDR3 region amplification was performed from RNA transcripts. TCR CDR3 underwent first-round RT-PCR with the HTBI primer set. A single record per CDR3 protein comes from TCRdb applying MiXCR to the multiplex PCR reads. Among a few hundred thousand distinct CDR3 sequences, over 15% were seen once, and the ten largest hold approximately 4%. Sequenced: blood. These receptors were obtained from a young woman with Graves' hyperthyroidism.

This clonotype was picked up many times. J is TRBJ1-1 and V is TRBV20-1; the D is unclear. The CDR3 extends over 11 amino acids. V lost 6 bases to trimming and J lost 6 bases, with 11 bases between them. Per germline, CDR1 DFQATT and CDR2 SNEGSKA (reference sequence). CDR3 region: CSALIRPEAFF. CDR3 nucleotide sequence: TGCAGTGCCCTAATCCGACCTGAAGCTTTCTTT.

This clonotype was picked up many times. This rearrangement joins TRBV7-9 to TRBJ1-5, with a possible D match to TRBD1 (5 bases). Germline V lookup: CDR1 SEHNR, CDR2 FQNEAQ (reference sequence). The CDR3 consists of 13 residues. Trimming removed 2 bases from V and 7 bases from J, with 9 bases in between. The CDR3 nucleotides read TGTGCCAGCAGCTTACTGGGGACGCAGCCCCAGCATTTT. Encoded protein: CASSLLGTQPQHF.

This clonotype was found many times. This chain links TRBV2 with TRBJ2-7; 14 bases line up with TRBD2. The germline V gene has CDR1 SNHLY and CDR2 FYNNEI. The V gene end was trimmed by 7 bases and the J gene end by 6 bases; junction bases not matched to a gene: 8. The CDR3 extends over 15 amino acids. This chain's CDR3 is CASTPLGLAGVEQYF. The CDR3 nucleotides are TGTGCCAGCACCCCCTTGGGACTAGCGGGGGTCGAGCAGTACTTC.

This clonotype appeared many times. The CDR3 loop reads CASSFSTRDRYGYTF. The CDR3 DNA reads TGTGCCAGCAGCTTTAGTACCCGGGACAGATATGGCTACACCTTC. The chain links TRBV7-9 to TRBJ1-2, with 7 bases aligning to TRBD1. Trimming at V came to 3 bases and at J to 5 bases, leaving 9 bases not matched to a gene. The CDR3 has 15 amino acids. Germline CDR1 SEHNR, CDR2 FQNEAQ (reference sequence).

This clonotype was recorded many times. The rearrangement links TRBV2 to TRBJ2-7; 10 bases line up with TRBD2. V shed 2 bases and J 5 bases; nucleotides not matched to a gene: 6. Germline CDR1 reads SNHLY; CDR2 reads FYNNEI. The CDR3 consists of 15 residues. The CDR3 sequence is CASSESPSGGHEQYF. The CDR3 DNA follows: TGTGCCAGCAGTGAATCTCCTAGCGGGGGCCACGAGCAGTACTTC.

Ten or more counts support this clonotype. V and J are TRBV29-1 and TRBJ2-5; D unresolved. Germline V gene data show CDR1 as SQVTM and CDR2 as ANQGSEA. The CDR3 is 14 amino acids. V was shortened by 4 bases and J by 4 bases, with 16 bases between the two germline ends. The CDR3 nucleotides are TGCAGCGTTGGGCCCGATAGATTACGAGAGACCCAGTACTTC. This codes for CSVGPDRLRETQYF.

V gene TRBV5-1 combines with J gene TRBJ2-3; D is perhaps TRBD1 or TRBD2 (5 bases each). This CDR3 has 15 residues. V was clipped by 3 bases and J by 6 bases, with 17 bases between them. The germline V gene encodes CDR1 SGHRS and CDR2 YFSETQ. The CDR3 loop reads CASSSGPSQADTQYF. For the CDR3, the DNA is TGCGCCAGCAGCTCGGGGCCCTCACAAGCGGATACGCAGTATTTT.

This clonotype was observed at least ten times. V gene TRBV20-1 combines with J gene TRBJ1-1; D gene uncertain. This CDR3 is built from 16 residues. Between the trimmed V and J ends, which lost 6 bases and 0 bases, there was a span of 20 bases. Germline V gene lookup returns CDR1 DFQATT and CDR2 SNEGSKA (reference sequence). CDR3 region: CSAAIFNRDLNTEAFF. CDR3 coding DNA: TGCAGTGCCGCGATATTTAACCGGGATTTGAACACTGAAGCTTTCTTT.

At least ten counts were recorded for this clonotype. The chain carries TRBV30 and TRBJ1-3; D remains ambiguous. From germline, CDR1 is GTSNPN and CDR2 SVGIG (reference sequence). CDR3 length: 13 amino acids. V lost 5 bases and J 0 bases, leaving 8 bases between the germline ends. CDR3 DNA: TGTGCCTGGGCGGGCCTCTCTGGAAACACCATATATTTT. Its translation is CAWAGLSGNTIYF.

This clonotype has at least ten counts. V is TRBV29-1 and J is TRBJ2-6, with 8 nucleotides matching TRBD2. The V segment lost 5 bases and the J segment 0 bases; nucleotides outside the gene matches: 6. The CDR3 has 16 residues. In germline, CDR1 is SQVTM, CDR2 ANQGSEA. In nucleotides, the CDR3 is TGCAGCGTTTCTGCGGGGGGCACCTCTGGGGCCAACGTCCTGACTTTC. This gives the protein CSVSAGGTSGANVLTF.

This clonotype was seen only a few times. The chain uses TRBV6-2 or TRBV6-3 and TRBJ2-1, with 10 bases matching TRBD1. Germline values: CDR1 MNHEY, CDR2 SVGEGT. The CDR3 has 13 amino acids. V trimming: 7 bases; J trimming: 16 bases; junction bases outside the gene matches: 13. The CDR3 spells CASTDGFGTGEFF. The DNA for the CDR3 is TGTGCCAGCACCGACGGGTTCGGGACAGGGGAATTCTTC.

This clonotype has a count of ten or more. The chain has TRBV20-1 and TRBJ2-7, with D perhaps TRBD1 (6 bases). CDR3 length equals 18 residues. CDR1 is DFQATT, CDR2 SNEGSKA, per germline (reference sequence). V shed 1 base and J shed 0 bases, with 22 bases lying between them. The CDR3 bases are TGCAGTGCTAGAGTGGGGCAGGGACAACTCCCTCCCTCCTACGAGCAGTACTTC. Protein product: CSARVGQGQLPPSYEQYF.

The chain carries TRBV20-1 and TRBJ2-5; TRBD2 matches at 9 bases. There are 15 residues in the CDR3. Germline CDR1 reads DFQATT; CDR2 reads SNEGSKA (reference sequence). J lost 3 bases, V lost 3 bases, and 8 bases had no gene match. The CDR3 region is CSASASGGFEETQYF. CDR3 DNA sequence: TGCAGTGCTAGTGCCAGCGGGGGGTTCGAAGAGACCCAGTACTTC.

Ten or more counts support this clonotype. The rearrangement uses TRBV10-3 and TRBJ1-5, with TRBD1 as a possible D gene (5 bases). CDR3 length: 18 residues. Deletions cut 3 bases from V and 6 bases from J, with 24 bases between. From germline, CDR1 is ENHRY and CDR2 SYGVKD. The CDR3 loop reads CAISDPVGGLEGSQPQHF. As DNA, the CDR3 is TGTGCCATCAGTGACCCCGTGGGGGGTTTGGAGGGGAGTCAGCCCCAGCATTTT.

The CDR3 bases are TGCAGTGCTAGAGATCCCCGGGACCTACTAGCAGATACGCAGTATTTT. This encodes CSARDPRDLLADTQYF. V is TRBV20-1 and J is TRBJ2-3; D may correspond to TRBD1 or TRBD2 (5 bases each). The ends were cut back, 0 bases at V and 4 bases at J, with 17 bases in the middle. The CDR3 runs 16 residues. Germline CDR1 reads DFQATT; CDR2 reads SNEGSKA (reference sequence).

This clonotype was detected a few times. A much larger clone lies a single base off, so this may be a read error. The CDR3 DNA reads TGTGCCAGCTCACCGACTAGCCAAGACACCCAGTACTTC. This sequence encodes CASSPTSQDTQYF. The chain couples TRBV18 to TRBJ2-5; 7 positions match TRBD2. Germline values: CDR1 KGHSH, CDR2 LQKENI. This CDR3 is 13 amino acids long.

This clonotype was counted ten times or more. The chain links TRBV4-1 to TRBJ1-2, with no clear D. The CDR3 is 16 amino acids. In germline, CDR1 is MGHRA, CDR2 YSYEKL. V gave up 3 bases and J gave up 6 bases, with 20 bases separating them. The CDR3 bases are TGCGCCAGCAGCCAGGCCGGGCTTCGGGTTGGCGATGGCTACACCTTC. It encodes CASSQAGLRVGDGYTF.

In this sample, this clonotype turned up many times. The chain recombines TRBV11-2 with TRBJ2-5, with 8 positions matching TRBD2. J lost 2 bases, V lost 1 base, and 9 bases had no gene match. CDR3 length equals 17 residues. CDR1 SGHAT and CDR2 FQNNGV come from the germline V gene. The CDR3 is CASSLVGGGASQETQYF. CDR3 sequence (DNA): TGTGCCAGCAGCTTAGTCGGGGGGGGAGCCTCACAAGAGACCCAGTACTTC.

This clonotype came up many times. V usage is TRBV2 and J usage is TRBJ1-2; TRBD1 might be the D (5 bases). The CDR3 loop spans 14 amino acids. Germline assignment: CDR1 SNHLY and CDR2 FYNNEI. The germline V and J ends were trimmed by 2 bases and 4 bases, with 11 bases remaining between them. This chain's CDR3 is CASSEQGEFYGYTF. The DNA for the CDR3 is TGTGCCAGCAGTGAACAGGGTGAATTCTATGGCTACACCTTC.

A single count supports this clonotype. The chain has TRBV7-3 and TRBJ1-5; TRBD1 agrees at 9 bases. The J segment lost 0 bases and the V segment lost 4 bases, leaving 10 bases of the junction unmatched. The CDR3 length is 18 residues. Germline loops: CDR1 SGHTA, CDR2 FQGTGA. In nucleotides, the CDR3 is TGTGCCAGCAGCTACCGTCCGGGACAGGGATGTAGCAATCAGCCCCAGCATTTT. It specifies CASSYRPGQGCSNQPQHF.

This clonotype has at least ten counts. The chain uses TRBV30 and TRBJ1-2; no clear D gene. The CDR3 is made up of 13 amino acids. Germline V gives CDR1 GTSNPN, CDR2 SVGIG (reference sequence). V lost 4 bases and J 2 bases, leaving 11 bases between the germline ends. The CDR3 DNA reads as TGTGCCTGGACTGAGACACGCAACTATGGCTACACCTTC. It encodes CAWTETRNYGYTF.

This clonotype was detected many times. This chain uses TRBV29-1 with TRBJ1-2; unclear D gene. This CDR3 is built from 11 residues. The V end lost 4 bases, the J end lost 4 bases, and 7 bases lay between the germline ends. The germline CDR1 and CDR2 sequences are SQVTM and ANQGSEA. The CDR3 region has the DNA TGCAGCGTTGTTGAAAGCTATGGCTACACCTTC. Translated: CSVVESYGYTF.

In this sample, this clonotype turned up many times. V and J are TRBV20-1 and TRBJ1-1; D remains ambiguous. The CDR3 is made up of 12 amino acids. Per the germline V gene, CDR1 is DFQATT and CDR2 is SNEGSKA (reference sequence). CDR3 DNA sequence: TGCACCCGGTACGAGGGGAACACTGAAGCTTTCTTT. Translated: CTRYEGNTEAFF.

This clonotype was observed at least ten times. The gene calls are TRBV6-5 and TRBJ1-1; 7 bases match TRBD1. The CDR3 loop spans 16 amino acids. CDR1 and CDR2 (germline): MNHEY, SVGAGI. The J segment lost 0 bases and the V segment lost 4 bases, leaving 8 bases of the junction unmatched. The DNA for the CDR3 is TGTGCCAGCAGTTCCCGACAGGGATGGGTGAACACTGAAGCTTTCTTT. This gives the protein CASSSRQGWVNTEAFF.

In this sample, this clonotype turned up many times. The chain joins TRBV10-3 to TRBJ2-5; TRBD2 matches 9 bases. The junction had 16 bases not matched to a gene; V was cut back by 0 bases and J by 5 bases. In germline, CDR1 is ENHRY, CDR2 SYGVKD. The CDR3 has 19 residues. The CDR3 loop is CAISESTARAGGPSETQYF. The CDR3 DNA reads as TGTGCCATCAGTGAGTCCACTGCCCGAGCGGGGGGCCCTTCGGAGACCCAGTACTTC.

CDR3 sequence reads: CASSYGREVDEQYF. CDR3 in DNA: TGTGCCAGCAGTTACGGCAGGGAGGTGGACGAGCAGTACTTC. The V gene is TRBV6-5, the J gene TRBJ2-7; D possibly corresponds to TRBD2 (6 bases). Per the germline V gene, CDR1 is MNHEY and CDR2 is SVGAGI. The CDR3 is 14 residues long. V was pared by 2 bases and J by 5 bases, with 13 bases between.